This TCR beta chain was profiled in a study of T cells expressing NK-cell markers. Study details: Sorted CD3+CD56-NKG2C+, CD3+CD56+NKG2C- and CD3+CD56+NKG2C+ T cells were the source of the TCR beta repertoires. Study conclusions and caveats: Several donors showed these clonotypes also leading the CD3+CD56-NKG2C+ fraction. NKG2C+ dominant clonotypes from over 5 donors made up about 1.0-8% of CD8+ T cells.

TCRdb reprocessed the 5' RACE reads and reports one entry per CDR3 protein, with no DNA. The sample table includes 400,000 to 550,000 distinct CDR3 sequences. Comment on this clonotype: Antigen: not known.

CDR1 and CDR2 from the germline V gene are DFQATT and SNEGSKA (reference sequence). The CDR3 covers 13 residues. This TCR was sampled from a woman between 18 and 70 years old in good health. The sample consisted of blood T cells: a sorted CD56 or NKG2C T cell subset, CD4+ or CD8+ T cells, or bulk PBMC T cells (not recorded which). The J gene is TRBJ2-1, the V gene TRBV20-1; TCRdb reports TRBD1, a call that lacks DNA to check it against. The CDR3 here is CSARIDRNNEQFF.